The 9 T cell receptor beta chains in this list originate from one sample, sequenced in a study of beta chain features in type 1 diabetes. Study-level results: The study found moderately but significantly shorter TCRB CDR3s in all four CD4+ subsets of Type 1 diabetes patients.

Antigens of these TCRs are unknown. Investigators reverse transcribed all isolated RNA, so they sequenced expressed TCRB transcripts. Sequencing used immunoSEQ multiplex PCR; TCRdb keeps in-frame clones, though not all of them. The sample lists about 740,000 clones; around 15% were seen once. Sequencing was performed on naive CD4+ T cells from blood. The receptors here all came from a young man with type 1 diabetes.

The sample holds many counts of this clone. The rearrangement links TRBV4-1 to TRBJ2-5; 10 bases align to TRBD1. The V segment lost 9 bases and the J segment 0 bases; nucleotides outside the gene matches: 4. Per germline, CDR1 MGHRA and CDR2 YSYEKL. The CDR3 runs 14 residues. In DNA, the CDR3 is TGCGCCAGGGCGGGACAGGGGTACCAAGAGACCCAGTACTTC. This codes for CARAGQGYQETQYF.

The chain combines TRBV6-6 with TRBJ2-5; D is undetermined. Trimming removed 6 bases at V and 4 bases at J, with 6 bases between. Per germline, CDR1 MNHNY and CDR2 SVGAGI (reference sequence). This CDR3 has 11 residues. DNA for the CDR3: TGTGCCAGCAGCTCCGGAGAGACCCAGTACTTC. As protein: CASSSGETQYF.

The genes are TRBV30 and TRBJ1-2; D call uncertain. Germline CDR1 reads GTSNPN; CDR2 reads SVGIG (reference sequence). Trimming shortened V by 4 bases and J by 0 bases, and 9 bases separated the two germline ends. CDR3 length: 13 amino acids. The CDR3 DNA sequence: TGTGCCTGGACCCTGGTAGCTAACTATGGCTACACCTTC. Protein product: CAWTLVANYGYTF.

This chain links TRBV5-1 with TRBJ2-7, with D possibly being TRBD1 or TRBD2 (5 bases each). Germline CDR1 reads SGHRS; CDR2 reads YFSETQ. Trimming removed 4 bases from V and 12 bases from J, with 17 bases in between. The CDR3 has 12 amino acids. The CDR3 sequence is CASSPERGDLYF. CDR3 in DNA: TGCGCCAGCAGCCCGGAACGAGGGGACCTGTACTTC.

This clone has only a few counts. Distinct nucleotide sequences in the sample also encode this CDR3. V is TRBV2 and J is TRBJ2-3, with D hard to call. The V and J ends lost 4 bases and 0 bases respectively, with 2 bases between them. The CDR3 is made up of 12 amino acids. CDR1 and CDR2 (germline): SNHLY, FYNNEI. The CDR3 bases are TGTGCCAGCAGTGTTAGCACAGATACGCAGTATTTT. Its protein is CASSVSTDTQYF.

CDR3 protein: CASSVEGSSYGYTF. The DNA for the CDR3 is TGTGCCAGCAGCGTAGAGGGCAGCTCCTATGGCTACACCTTC. This rearrangement joins TRBV9 to TRBJ1-2; D gene unclear. The V gene lost 0 bases and the J gene lost 4 bases, with 10 bases spanning the gap. This CDR3 is built from 14 residues. CDR1 is SGDLS and CDR2 is YYNGEE in the germline V gene. Drawing the rest from reference TRBV9 and TRBJ1-2, the complete variable domain is DSGVTQTPKHLITATGQRVTLRCSPRSGDLSVYWYQQSLDQGLQFLIQYYNGEERAKGNILERFSAQQFPDLHSELNLSSLELGDSALYFCASSVEGSSYGYTFGSGTRLTVV.

The J gene is TRBJ1-1, the V gene TRBV7-8; maybe TRBD1 (6 bases). Germline values: CDR1 SGHVS, CDR2 FQNEAQ. V was cut by 1 base and J by 0 bases, with 12 bases left in between. The CDR3 extends over 16 amino acids. The CDR3: CASSLGQDPMNTEAFF. The CDR3 DNA is TGTGCCAGCAGCTTAGGACAGGACCCGATGAACACTGAAGCTTTCTTT.

This clone was counted a few times. This chain joins TRBV19 and TRBJ2-5; TRBD1 matches at 12 bases. CDR1 LNHDA and CDR2 SQIVND come from the germline V gene (reference sequence). The CDR3 totals 17 residues. The V segment lost 7 bases and the J segment 5 bases; nucleotides outside the gene matches: 14. Here the CDR3 reads CASKDPGQGASRETQYF. CDR3 coding DNA: TGTGCCAGTAAGGATCCGGGACAGGGGGCGAGCAGGGAGACCCAGTACTTC.

This clone has a handful of counts. V gene TRBV15 combines with J gene TRBJ2-7, with TRBD2 as a possible D gene (6 bases). Germline-derived CDR1 and CDR2 are LNHNV and YYDKDF (reference sequence). V was trimmed by 1 base and J by 2 bases, leaving 12 bases between them. This CDR3 contains 15 residues. CDR3 sequence reads: CATSRGTGDPYEQYF. CDR3 DNA: TGTGCCACCAGCAGAGGAACGGGGGACCCCTACGAGCAGTACTTC.